These 29 T cell receptor beta chains originate from one sample sequenced in a study of blood T cells in healthy people across ages. A sample-barcoded 5' primer and a J-beta primer mix were used in a second PCR of about 7 to 11 cycles. TCRdb analysed the 5' RACE reads with MiXCR anew, one entry per CDR3 protein. The sample holds about 1.4 million distinct CDR3 sequences, almost 60% seen once. The material sequenced was blood. The receptors originated from a man aged 18 to 29 in good health.

V is TRBV25-1 and J is TRBJ2-1; D gene unclear. Trimming removed 3 bases at V and 3 bases at J, with 6 bases between. CDR1 and CDR2 (germline): MGHDK, SYGVNS. The CDR3 is 13 residues long. The CDR3 here is CASSEEDYNEQFF. The CDR3 DNA reads as TGTGCCAGCAGTGAGGAAGACTACAATGAGCAGTTCTTC. The whole variable domain, filled in from reference TRBV25-1 and TRBJ2-1, reads EADIYQTPRYLVIGTGKKITLECSQTMGHDKMYWYQQDPGMELHLIHYSYGVNSTEKGDLSSESTVSRIRTEHFPLTLESARPSHTSQYLCASSEEDYNEQFFGPGTRLTVL.

The V and J genes are TRBV6-4 and TRBJ1-2; D is possibly TRBD1 (6 bases). Trimming removed 3 bases at V and 5 bases at J, with 13 bases between. CDR3 length equals 14 residues. Per germline, CDR1 MRHNA and CDR2 SNTAGT. The CDR3 loop reads CASSEDSNRYGYTF. CDR3 nucleotide sequence: TGTGCCAGCAGTGAGGACAGCAACCGGTATGGCTACACCTTC.

The chain joins TRBV6-2 or TRBV6-3 to TRBJ1-6, with D possibly being TRBD1 (5 bases). Germline lookup yields CDR1 MNHEY and CDR2 SVGEGT. The CDR3 is made up of 15 amino acids. Trimming took 0 bases from V and 7 from J, leaving 10 bases between them. The CDR3 nucleotides are TGTGCCAGCAGTTACTCGTCAGGGCCCAATTCACCCCTCCACTTT. Its translation is CASSYSSGPNSPLHF.

The chain joins TRBV6-2 or TRBV6-3 to TRBJ2-3; tentative D call: TRBD1 (5 bases). Trimming cost V 5 bases and J 6 bases, with 15 bases left between them. CDR1 is MNHEY, CDR2 SVGEGT, per germline. The CDR3 loop spans 14 amino acids. The CDR3 spells CASSQGYLRDTQYF. CDR3 DNA sequence: TGTGCCAGCAGTCAGGGCTACCTTCGGGATACGCAGTATTTT.

The chain links TRBV7-9 to TRBJ2-1; 8 bases match TRBD2. The J segment lost 5 bases and the V segment lost 2 bases, leaving 8 bases of the junction unmatched. The CDR3 sequence is 16 residues long. Germline V gene data show CDR1 as SEHNR and CDR2 as FQNEAQ (reference sequence). The CDR3 nucleotides are TGTGCCAGCAGCTTATCGAGCGGGAGAAACGACAATGAGCAGTTCTTC. This sequence encodes CASSLSSGRNDNEQFF.

This clonotype was observed a handful of times. The chain is built from TRBV6-4 and TRBJ2-1; 7 positions match TRBD1. After removal of 6 bases from V and 0 bases from J, the junction contained 5 bases not matched to a gene. Per the germline V gene, CDR1 is MRHNA and CDR2 is SNTAGT. The CDR3 runs to 15 residues. CDR3 in amino acids: CASSRQGNSYNEQFF. The CDR3 nucleotides are TGTGCCAGCAGCCGACAGGGTAACTCCTACAATGAGCAGTTCTTC.

The chain carries TRBV2 and TRBJ2-7, with D perhaps matching TRBD2 (5 bases). This CDR3 comprises 16 residues. V lost 6 bases, J lost 1 base, and 19 bases lay in between. Germline CDR1 reads SNHLY; CDR2 reads FYNNEI. CDR3 region: CASRGGHWAQSYEQYF. The DNA for the CDR3 is TGTGCCAGCAGGGGCGGGCACTGGGCCCAATCCTACGAGCAGTACTTC.

This clonotype has a single count. This sequence joins TRBV7-4 and TRBJ2-4; D may match TRBD1 or TRBD2 (5 bases each). This CDR3 contains 14 residues. Deletions cut 7 bases from V and 13 bases from J, with 23 bases between. CDR1 is SGHVT and CDR2 is SQSDAQ in the germline V gene. The CDR3 loop reads CASIRTGSRREQYF. The CDR3 DNA reads TGTGCCAGCATCCGTACCGGGTCCCGCAGGGAGCAGTACTTC.

The chain links TRBV27 to TRBJ1-1; D is possibly TRBD1 (5 bases). Germline loops: CDR1 MNHEY, CDR2 SMNVEV (reference sequence). Trimming shortened V by 7 bases and J by 3 bases, and 12 bases separated the two germline ends. CDR3 length: 13 residues. The CDR3 DNA follows: TGTGCCAGCATTGGGGACGGTTACACTGAAGCTTTCTTT. Translation: CASIGDGYTEAFF.

This chain connects TRBV29-1 to TRBJ2-1, with D possibly matching TRBD1 (6 bases). V was shortened by 5 bases and J by 8 bases, with 13 bases between the two germline ends. Germline values: CDR1 SQVTM, CDR2 ANQGSEA. This CDR3 contains 12 residues. CDR3 sequence (DNA): TGCAGCGTTCGTGCAGGGGCGGATGAGCAGTTCTTC. Amino acids: CSVRAGADEQFF.

This clonotype has just a few counts. This chain links TRBV7-2 with TRBJ2-1, with TRBD2 matching 7 bases. Germline CDR1 and CDR2: SGHTA and FQGNSA. There are 14 residues in the CDR3. V trimming: 5 bases; J trimming: 5 bases; junction bases outside the gene matches: 6. CDR3 sequence (DNA): TGTGCCAGCAGCCCAAGGACTAGTCACAATGAGCAGTTCTTC. The encoded protein is CASSPRTSHNEQFF.

This clonotype appeared a single time. This sequence joins TRBV4-1 and TRBJ1-5, with D hard to call. CDR1 is MGHRA and CDR2 is YSYEKL in the germline V gene. Trimming stripped 3 bases from V and 3 bases from J, with 12 bases between. The CDR3 is made up of 15 amino acids. CDR3: CASSQITEDNQPQHF. The CDR3 DNA reads as TGCGCCAGCAGCCAGATTACAGAAGACAATCAGCCCCAGCATTTT.

This clonotype was detected a few times. This rearrangement joins TRBV20-1 to TRBJ2-5; D not resolved. From germline, CDR1 is DFQATT and CDR2 SNEGSKA (reference sequence). With 0 bases removed from V and 1 base from J, the gap between germline ends came to 9 bases. This CDR3 is built from 14 residues. CDR3 amino acids: CSARDWAVQETQYF. The CDR3 bases are TGCAGTGCTAGAGATTGGGCTGTCCAAGAGACCCAGTACTTC.

Notes on this clonotype: A much larger clone lies one base from this, so it may be a read error. This chain connects TRBV6-2 or TRBV6-3 to TRBJ1-1; D call uncertain. The germline V gene encodes CDR1 MNHEY and CDR2 SVGEGT. Trimming removed 2 bases from V and 1 base from J, with 5 bases in between. The CDR3 consists of 13 residues. The CDR3 nucleotides read TGTGCCAGCAGTTACGTAGAGAACACTGAAGCTTTCTTT. Residues: CASSYVENTEAFF.

The chain is built from TRBV29-1 and TRBJ2-3; D perhaps matches TRBD1 (6 bases). The CDR3 runs 13 residues. V lost 4 bases, J lost 4 bases, and 12 bases lay in between. Germline V gene sequence: CDR1 SQVTM, CDR2 ANQGSEA. The chain's CDR3 is CSVVSTGPDTQYF. In nucleotides, the CDR3 is TGCAGCGTTGTCTCAACAGGGCCAGATACGCAGTATTTT.

The chain combines TRBV24-1 with TRBJ2-4, with D perhaps matching TRBD2 (5 bases). The assigned J gene may be wrong: the sequence end matches TRBJ2-5 better. CDR3 length equals 14 residues. The V gene's germline CDR1 is KGHDR and CDR2 SFDVKD. CDR3 DNA: TGTGCCACCAGTGATGGGGAGTACCAAGAGACCCAGTACTTC. This gives the protein CATSDGEYQETQYF.

The chain carries TRBV3-1 and TRBJ2-5; TRBD1 matches at 7 bases. Trimming took 0 bases from V and 5 from J; bases not matched to a gene: 6. Germline CDR1 reads LGHDT; CDR2 reads YNNKEL (reference sequence). This CDR3 is built from 15 residues. CDR3 amino acids: CASSQEHRGRETQYF. In DNA form, the CDR3 reads TGTGCCAGCAGCCAAGAGCACAGGGGTCGGGAGACCCAGTACTTC.

This clonotype was observed once. The genes are TRBV15 and TRBJ1-2; TRBD1 might be the D (5 bases). The CDR3 loop spans 14 amino acids. With 5 bases removed from V and 2 bases from J, the gap between germline ends came to 12 bases. The germline CDR1 and CDR2 sequences are LNHNV and YYDKDF (reference sequence). The CDR3 DNA reads as TGTGCCACCAGCCGCGCGGGGCAGAACTATGGCTACACCTTC. It is translated as CATSRAGQNYGYTF.

This clonotype showed up many times. CDR3 sequence: CASTGNYGYTF. The CDR3 DNA sequence: TGTGCCAGCACAGGCAACTATGGCTACACCTTC. The J gene is TRBJ1-2, the V gene TRBV6-2 or TRBV6-3; D gene ambiguous. V shed 7 bases and J shed 2 bases, with 5 bases lying between them. The CDR3 runs 11 residues. The V gene's germline CDR1 is MNHEY and CDR2 SVGEGT.

The chain has TRBV27 and TRBJ2-5; no firm D call. V was cut by 5 bases and J by 1 base, with 11 bases left in between. The CDR3 is 14 residues long. The germline V gene has CDR1 MNHEY and CDR2 SMNVEV (reference sequence). The CDR3 DNA reads TGTGCCAGCAGTACAACGGTTTTCCAAGAGACCCAGTACTTC. The encoded protein is CASSTTVFQETQYF.

The rearrangement links TRBV29-1 to TRBJ1-2; D is ambiguous. Trimming removed 0 bases from V and 0 bases from J, with 11 bases in between. The germline V gene encodes CDR1 SQVTM and CDR2 ANQGSEA. There are 15 residues in the CDR3. The CDR3 nucleotides read TGCAGCGTTGAAGATCAGTACACTGCTAACTATGGCTACACCTTC. It translates to CSVEDQYTANYGYTF.

This chain links TRBV4-1 with TRBJ1-1; 7 bases map to TRBD1. The CDR3 is 20 residues long. V was clipped by 0 bases and J by 1 base; unmatched bases: 17. The germline V gene has CDR1 MGHRA and CDR2 YSYEKL. The CDR3 coding sequence is TGCGCCAGCAGCCAAGAGGCCCCTTTTGGTCAGACAGGGCGGAACACTGAAGCTTTCTTT. Its translation: CASSQEAPFGQTGRNTEAFF.

This clonotype occurred a few times. The chain uses TRBV15 and TRBJ2-3, with D tentatively TRBD1 (5 bases). This CDR3 contains 17 residues. V lost 1 base, J lost 3 bases, and 17 bases lay in between. Looked up from germline, CDR1 is LNHNV and CDR2 is YYDKDF (reference sequence). This chain's CDR3 is CATSRARPGFLTDTQYF. CDR3 DNA: TGTGCCACCAGCAGAGCCAGACCAGGGTTCCTGACAGATACGCAGTATTTT.

This clonotype has just a few counts. The J gene is TRBJ2-5, the V gene TRBV27; TRBD2 aligns across 8 bases. V was pared by 2 bases and J by 4 bases, with 9 bases of the junction left unmatched. The germline V gene has CDR1 MNHEY and CDR2 SMNVEV (reference sequence). The CDR3 sequence is 16 residues long. The CDR3 coding sequence is TGTGCCAGCAGTTTAGGGTTAGGGACTAGGAGAGAGACCCAGTACTTC. Its protein is CASSLGLGTRRETQYF.

The V and J genes are TRBV6-5 and TRBJ2-5; D might be TRBD1 or TRBD2, each matching 6 bases. CDR3 length: 13 residues. Trimming shortened V by 9 bases and J by 0 bases, and 11 bases separated the two germline ends. CDR1 is MNHEY, CDR2 SVGAGI, per germline. The CDR3 spells CASGGQNQETQYF. The DNA of the CDR3 is TGTGCCAGTGGGGGGCAAAACCAAGAGACCCAGTACTTC.

This clonotype was counted a few times. The genes are TRBV20-1 and TRBJ2-1; tentatively, D is TRBD2 (5 bases). Trimming shortened V by 0 bases and J by 6 bases, and 15 bases separated the two germline ends. The CDR3 extends over 15 amino acids. From germline, CDR1 is DFQATT and CDR2 SNEGSKA (reference sequence). This CDR3 reads CSARDLSRGLNEQFF. In DNA form, the CDR3 reads TGCAGTGCTAGAGATCTCTCCCGAGGGCTCAATGAGCAGTTCTTC.

The rearrangement joins TRBV5-1 to TRBJ1-4, with TRBD1 matching 8 bases. The CDR3 totals 15 residues. The trim removed 4 bases at V and 13 bases at J, leaving 15 bases unmatched. Germline CDR1 is SGHRS and CDR2 is YFSETQ. DNA for the CDR3: TGCGCCAGCAGCAATATGACAGGGGCCTTGAGAAGACTGTTTTTT. It translates to CASSNMTGALRRLFF.

The chain employs TRBV7-2 and TRBJ2-5, with D hard to call. CDR1 and CDR2 from the germline V gene are SGHTA and FQGNSA. The CDR3 contains 13 residues. Trimming cost V 5 bases and J 5 bases, with 12 bases left between them. The DNA of the CDR3 is TGTGCCAGCAGCCGGGTGGTTAGGGAGACCCAGTACTTC. Translation: CASSRVVRETQYF.

V is TRBV6-5 and J is TRBJ2-7; D perhaps matches TRBD1 (7 bases). CDR1 is MNHEY, CDR2 SVGAGI, per germline. There are 15 residues in the CDR3. Between the trimmed V and J ends, which lost 3 bases and 2 bases, there was a span of 14 bases. The CDR3 spells CASSYGGQGAYEQYF. DNA of the CDR3: TGTGCCAGCAGTTATGGGGGGCAGGGGGCCTACGAGCAGTACTTC.